Listed below are T cell receptor beta chains from one sample, sequenced in a study of blood T cell repertoires in COVID-19. The data were produced by immunoSEQ multiplex PCR, yet TCRdb's version contains in-frame clones alone and is incomplete. Among over 85,000 clones listed, 87% were seen once. The sequenced sample was peripheral blood. These TCRs come from a male donor with acute or convalescent COVID-19. The CDR3 runs from the conserved cysteine through the conserved F or W.

16,TRBV11-3,TRBJ2-1,CASSSRPGQGLDEQFF
16,TRBV5-1,TRBJ2-1,CASRPTGTSSYNEQFF
14,TRBV6-4,TRBJ2-6,CASSAASGANVLTF
14,TRBV15,TRBJ1-1,CATRDREANTEAFF
13,TRBV24-1,TRBJ1-2,CATSPDSNYGYTF
14,TRBV5-1,TRBJ1-1,CASSSQGAGTEAFF
15,TRBV12-5,TRBJ2-7,CASGLGTGGNYEQYF
13,TRBV30,TRBJ1-6,CAWSVEGSVPLHF
14,TRBV5-1,TRBJ2-1,CASSFGQSYNEQFF
12,TRBV18,TRBJ2-7,CASSRDRDEQYF
16,TRBV28,TRBJ1-5,CASSPVTGASNQPQHF
15,TRBV6-5,TRBJ2-3,CASSSTRQGTDTQYF
13,TRBV5-1,TRBJ1-2,CASSLEGQGGIAF
17,TRBV5-8,TRBJ1-5,CASSLWAGGLSNQPQHF
15,TRBV3-1/TRBV3-2,TRBJ2-3,CASSLFEGGQDTQYF
14,TRBV15,TRBJ1-1,CATSRNLGGTEAFF
12,TRBV12-3/TRBV12-4,TRBJ1-2,CASRDRAKGYTF
14,TRBV5-1,TRBJ1-4,CASSGQGTNEKLFF
14,TRBV5-6,TRBJ1-1,CASSLGRVGTEAFF
12,TRBV30,TRBJ2-5,CAWSRGGETQYF
15,TRBV7-2,TRBJ1-1,CASSLYFSGNTEAFF
16,TRBV15,TRBJ2-6,CATSRVRSTGANVLTF
16,TRBV2,TRBJ1-6,CASSPDRLVFNSPLHF
14,TRBV2,TRBJ2-3,CASREQGGTDTQYF
16,TRBV7-9,TRBJ2-1,CASSPGLAGVLGEQFF
14,TRBV29-1,TRBJ1-3,CSAVTVSSGNTIYF
13,TRBV6-5,TRBJ2-1,CASSYGRHNEQFF
13,TRBV28,TRBJ1-4,CASSNRLAEKLFF
17,TRBV7-6,TRBJ2-5,CASSLPSGGSTQETQYF
13,TRBV14,TRBJ1-1,CASSPQTGVEAFF
16,TRBV11-2,TRBJ2-5,CASSPGSGGWLETQYF
17,TRBV9,TRBJ2-5,CASSVGISGGAEETQYF
13,TRBV7-9,TRBJ1-6,CASSLDSNSPLHF
14,TRBV18,TRBJ2-3,CASRQAATGDTQYF
12,TRBV28,TRBJ2-5,CASVSTVQTQYF
17,TRBV19,TRBJ2-1,CASSIDGGGTSYNEQFF
13,TRBV12-3/TRBV12-4,TRBJ1-4,CASSPGHNEKLFF
14,TRBV5-1,TRBJ1-5,CASSPGAGGQPQHF
14,TRBV7-9,TRBJ2-7,CASSLGEGVNEQYF
13,TRBV12-3/TRBV12-4,TRBJ2-7,CASSPDRSREQYF
18,TRBV7-2,TRBJ2-1,CASSLRGGLAGLYNEQFF
14,TRBV5-8,TRBJ2-7,CASTPGGYSYEQYF
16,TRBV4-1,TRBJ1-6,CASSQIGTAPWRALHF
13,TRBV6-1,TRBJ2-1,CASSERTRYEQFF
14,TRBV24-1,TRBJ2-1,CATSDPKGYNEQFF
13,TRBV11-2,TRBJ2-1,CASHLTGDNEQFF
13,TRBV3-1/TRBV3-2,TRBJ1-1,CASSQSGSTEAFF
16,TRBV7-6,TRBJ2-3,CASSPMEQGATDTQYF
15,TRBV7-7,TRBJ2-2,CASSPTSGDTGELFF